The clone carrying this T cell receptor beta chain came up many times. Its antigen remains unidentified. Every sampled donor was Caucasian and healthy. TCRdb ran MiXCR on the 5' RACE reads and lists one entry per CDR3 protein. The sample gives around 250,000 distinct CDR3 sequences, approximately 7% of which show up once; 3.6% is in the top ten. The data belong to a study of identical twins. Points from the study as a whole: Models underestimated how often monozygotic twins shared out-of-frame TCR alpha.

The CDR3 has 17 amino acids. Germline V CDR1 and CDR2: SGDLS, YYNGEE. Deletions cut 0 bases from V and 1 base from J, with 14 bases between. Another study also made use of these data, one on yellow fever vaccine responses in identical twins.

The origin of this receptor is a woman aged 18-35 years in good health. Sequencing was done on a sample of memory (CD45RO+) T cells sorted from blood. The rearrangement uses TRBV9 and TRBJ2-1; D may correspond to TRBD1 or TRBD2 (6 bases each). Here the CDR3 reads CASSVAGATLSYNEQFF. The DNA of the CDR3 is TGTGCCAGCAGCGTAGCGGGGGCTACATTGTCCTACAATGAGCAGTTCTTC.